A single sample gave rise to the 6 T cell receptor beta chains below, sequenced in a study of blood T cells in healthy people across ages. Primers used in a second PCR of about 7 to 11 cycles were a sample-barcoded 5' primer and a J-beta primer mix. TCRdb passed the 5' RACE reads through MiXCR, listing each CDR3 protein once. The data show about 1.5 million distinct CDR3 sequences, with about 45% seen just once and more than 4% held by the top ten. The sample comprised blood. The source of these receptors is a woman younger than 30 in good health.

The count of this clonotype is one. V and J are TRBV20-1 and TRBJ1-2; D may be TRBD1 (5 bases). Trimming took 6 bases from V and 2 from J, leaving 13 bases between them. Looked up from germline, CDR1 is DFQATT and CDR2 is SNEGSKA (reference sequence). CDR3 length: 13 residues. CDR3 region: CSASSRANYGYTF. As DNA, the CDR3 is TGCAGTGCGAGTTCCAGGGCAAACTATGGCTACACCTTC.

This clonotype showed up just a few times. The chain employs TRBV5-1 and TRBJ2-5; TRBD1 matches at 9 bases. The germline V gene has CDR1 SGHRS and CDR2 YFSETQ. This CDR3 is 15 amino acids long. Trimming took 2 bases from V and 4 from J; bases not matched to a gene: 6. The CDR3 sequence is CASSFSGQGPETQYF. The CDR3 DNA reads as TGCGCCAGCAGCTTCTCGGGACAGGGCCCAGAGACCCAGTACTTC.

The chain has TRBV29-1 and TRBJ2-1, with D unresolved. Germline V CDR1 and CDR2: SQVTM, ANQGSEA. The V end was cut by 7 bases, the J end by 2 bases, with 6 bases between. This CDR3 is built from 11 residues. DNA of the CDR3: TGCAGCGGTGGAGCCTACAATGAGCAGTTCTTC. Translated, it gives CSGGAYNEQFF.

This clonotype was observed a few times. The chain uses TRBV12-3 or TRBV12-4 and TRBJ2-1; 12 positions match TRBD2. Losses at the gene ends were 3 bases for V and 15 bases for J; bases not matched to a gene: 12. The CDR3 consists of 15 residues. CDR3 sequence (DNA): TGTGCCAGCAGTTTGGGACTAGCGGGTCCTACCAGGTGGTTCTTC. Translation: CASSLGLAGPTRWFF.

This clonotype was seen a few times. V gene TRBV29-1 combines with J gene TRBJ1-2; perhaps TRBD1 as D (6 bases). Germline V gene sequence: CDR1 SQVTM, CDR2 ANQGSEA. Trimming cost V 6 bases and J 4 bases, with 18 bases left between them. The CDR3 spans 14 residues. CDR3 sequence reads: CSVLAGGRIYGYTF. In DNA form, the CDR3 reads TGCAGCGTCCTAGCCGGGGGCCGCATCTATGGCTACACCTTC.

The gene calls are TRBV27 and TRBJ2-7, with 12 positions matching TRBD2. Per the germline V gene, CDR1 is MNHEY and CDR2 is SMNVEV (reference sequence). V dropped 6 bases and J dropped 0; count of bases not matched to a gene: 3. This CDR3 spans 15 amino acids. For the CDR3, the DNA is TGTGCCAGCAGACCGACTAGCGGGGGCTCCTACGAGCAGTACTTC. Its protein product is CASRPTSGGSYEQYF.